These 15 T cell receptor beta chains came from one sample sequenced in a study of T cells in Graves' hyperthyroidism and ophthalmopathy. It was RNA transcripts that yielded the amplified TCR beta CDR3 regions. The primer set for the first-round RT-PCR of the TCR CDR3 was HTBI. TCRdb passed the multiplex PCR reads through MiXCR, listing each CDR3 protein once. The data contain over 550,000 distinct CDR3 sequences, roughly 17% of them singletons. The sequencing sample was made of blood. The receptors originated from a woman between 18 and 29 years old with Graves' hyperthyroidism.

This clonotype was found many times. The chain links TRBV20-1 to TRBJ1-2; 11 nucleotides match TRBD1. This CDR3 spans 14 amino acids. After removal of 6 bases from V and 6 bases from J, the junction contained 9 bases not matched to a gene. CDR1 and CDR2 (germline): DFQATT, SNEGSKA (reference sequence). The CDR3 coding sequence is TGCAGTGCAACCGGGACAGGGGGTCCCCATGGCTACACCTTC. This gives the protein CSATGTGGPHGYTF.

This clonotype showed up just a few times. CDR3 DNA: TGCGCCAGCAGCCAAGGGGACAGGGCCACCGGGGAGCTGTTTTTT. It is translated as CASSQGDRATGELFF. The chain uses TRBV4-3 and TRBJ2-2, with 9 bases matching TRBD1. The CDR3 is 15 residues long. V dropped 1 base and J dropped 4; count of bases not matched to a gene: 1. Germline lookup yields CDR1 LGHNA and CDR2 YSLEER.

This clonotype has more than one count but fewer than ten. V usage is TRBV19 and J usage is TRBJ2-7; 7 nucleotides line up with TRBD2. The CDR3 runs 16 residues. CDR1 and CDR2 from the germline V gene are LNHDA and SQIVND (reference sequence). Losses at the gene ends were 7 bases for V and 0 bases for J; bases not matched to a gene: 12. The CDR3 sequence: CASTPRGDGFSYEQYF. DNA for the CDR3: TGTGCCAGTACCCCTCGGGGGGATGGATTCTCCTACGAGCAGTACTTC.

This clonotype was seen many times. The rearrangement joins TRBV2 to TRBJ1-2; maybe TRBD1 (6 bases). Germline-derived CDR1 and CDR2 are SNHLY and FYNNEI. The CDR3 consists of 14 residues. V was clipped by 4 bases and J by 2 bases, with 11 bases between them. The CDR3 sequence: CASSVETGNYGYTF. The CDR3 region has the DNA TGTGCCAGCAGTGTAGAGACAGGAAACTATGGCTACACCTTC. Drawing the rest from reference TRBV2 and TRBJ1-2, the complete variable domain is EPEVTQTPSHQVTQMGQEVILRCVPISNHLYFYWYRQILGQKVEFLVSFYNNEISEKSEIFDDQFSVERPDGSNFTLKIRSTKLEDSAMYFCASSVETGNYGYTFGSGTRLTVV.

The genes are TRBV25-1 and TRBJ1-5, with 7 bases aligning to TRBD1. The CDR3 consists of 14 residues. The J segment lost 6 bases and the V segment lost 3 bases, leaving 5 bases of the junction unmatched. Germline CDR1 MGHDK, CDR2 SYGVNS. The CDR3 DNA is TGTGCCAGCAGTGACCACAGGGGTGGTCAGCCCCAGCATTTT. Translated: CASSDHRGGQPQHF. Combining the CDR3 with reference TRBV25-1 and TRBJ1-5 gives the whole variable domain EADIYQTPRYLVIGTGKKITLECSQTMGHDKMYWYQQDPGMELHLIHYSYGVNSTEKGDLSSESTVSRIRTEHFPLTLESARPSHTSQYLCASSDHRGGQPQHFGDGTRLSIL.

This clonotype was recorded many times. This chain uses TRBV10-1 with TRBJ2-7; D unclear. Germline V gene lookup returns CDR1 WNHNN and CDR2 SYGVQD (reference sequence). The CDR3 sequence is 14 residues long. Trimming took off 0 bases at V and 3 bases at J, with 9 bases between the two ends. CDR3 sequence (DNA): TGCGCCAGCAGTGAGTCCCGGAGTGTCTACGAGCAGTACTTC. This codes for CASSESRSVYEQYF.

This clonotype was seen ten or more times. The chain has TRBV12-3 or TRBV12-4 and TRBJ2-3; 9 bases map to TRBD2. The CDR3 runs to 18 residues. V lost 1 base to trimming and J lost 4 bases; unmatched junction nucleotides: 12. The CDR3 DNA reads TGTGCCAGCAGTTTAGATTTCTCGCGGGGGGGCGGCGCAGATACGCAGTATTTT. It translates to CASSLDFSRGGGADTQYF.

This clonotype was detected ten times or more. The V and J genes are TRBV20-1 and TRBJ2-1; D remains ambiguous. The CDR3 sequence is 13 residues long. V was pared by 6 bases and J by 5 bases, with 14 bases between. Germline values: CDR1 DFQATT, CDR2 SNEGSKA (reference sequence). In nucleotides, the CDR3 is TGCAGTGCCCTTCTTGCTAGGCACAATGAGCAGTTCTTC. Translation gives CSALLARHNEQFF.

The CDR3 DNA sequence: TGTGCCAGCAGCCAAGATCCTAGCGGGGTAACGCAGTATTTT. Translating it yields CASSQDPSGVTQYF. The chain joins TRBV3-1 to TRBJ2-3; 9 bases line up with TRBD2. Germline V lookup: CDR1 LGHDT, CDR2 YNNKEL (reference sequence). Trimming took 0 bases from V and 9 from J; bases not matched to a gene: 4. The length of the CDR3 is 14 residues.

This clonotype has more than one count but fewer than ten. The chain links TRBV10-2 to TRBJ2-1, with D tentatively TRBD1 (6 bases). The CDR3 runs to 15 residues. The ends were cut back, 0 bases at V and 11 bases at J, with 17 bases in the middle. Germline loops: CDR1 WSHSY, CDR2 SAAADI. The CDR3 DNA reads TGCGCCAGCAGTGAGTCGATATGGGGGCTGGCCCAGCAGTTCTTC. This sequence encodes CASSESIWGLAQQFF.

The gene calls are TRBV4-3 and TRBJ2-7; 9 nucleotides align to TRBD1. Germline CDR1 and CDR2: LGHNA and YSLEER. The CDR3 consists of 14 residues. The J segment lost 5 bases and the V segment lost 3 bases, leaving 5 bases of the junction unmatched. This chain's CDR3 is CASSHRGQGHEQYF. The CDR3, as DNA: TGCGCCAGCAGCCACAGGGGACAGGGCCACGAGCAGTACTTC.

The rearrangement uses TRBV7-9 and TRBJ2-2, with 9 bases identical to TRBD2. Trimming removed 4 bases from V and 5 bases from J; junction bases left unmatched: 8. Germline assignment: CDR1 SEHNR and CDR2 FQNEAQ (reference sequence). The CDR3 runs to 16 residues. Here the CDR3 DNA reads TGTGCCAGCAGCTCTATCACTAGCGGGTGGACCGGGGAGCTGTTTTTT. Amino acids: CASSSITSGWTGELFF.

There are many counts of this clonotype. The V call is TRBV11-2, the J call TRBJ1-2; 7 bases match TRBD1. V dropped 5 bases and J dropped 1; count of bases not matched to a gene: 10. Germline CDR1 SGHAT, CDR2 FQNNGV. This CDR3 region has 16 residues. This CDR3 is CASSQLNRGVNYGYTF. The CDR3 DNA reads as TGTGCCAGCAGCCAACTCAACAGGGGTGTTAACTATGGCTACACCTTC. Variable domain in full (rest from reference TRBV11-2 and TRBJ1-2): EAGVAQSPRYKIIEKRQSVAFWCNPISGHATLYWYQQILGQGPKLLIQFQNNGVVDDSQLPKDRFSAERLKGVDSTLKIQPAKLEDSAVYLCASSQLNRGVNYGYTFGSGTRLTVV.

This clonotype was recorded many times. The rearrangement joins TRBV7-2 to TRBJ2-1, with 11 positions matching TRBD2. This CDR3 has 15 residues. Per germline, CDR1 SGHTA and CDR2 FQGNSA. V trimming: 3 bases; J trimming: 6 bases; junction bases outside the gene matches: 4. Here the CDR3 reads CASSFGTSGLNEQFF. CDR3 sequence (DNA): TGTGCCAGCAGCTTCGGGACTAGCGGACTCAATGAGCAGTTCTTC.

This clonotype was seen ten or more times. The chain uses TRBV5-4 and TRBJ2-6; D remains ambiguous. This CDR3 has 15 residues. Trimming removed 1 base from V and 3 bases from J, with 8 bases in between. Germline V CDR1 and CDR2: SGHNT, YYREEE (reference sequence). The CDR3, as DNA: TGTGCCAGCAGCTTGAGGGCAGGTGGGGCCAACGTCCTGACTTTC. Its translation: CASSLRAGGANVLTF.